The clone carrying this T cell receptor (beta chain) was seen only a few times. Its antigen is undetermined. The source material, RNA transcripts, was used to amplify TCR beta CDR3 regions. TCR CDR3 regions were first amplified by RT-PCR with HTBI primers. TCRdb redid the calling of the multiplex PCR reads with MiXCR, one entry per CDR3 protein. Among some 490,000 distinct CDR3 sequences listed, around 16% were seen once. This specimen comes from a study of T cells in Graves' hyperthyroidism and ophthalmopathy. Study results and caveats: A model of 13 V-J pairs discriminated ophthalmopathy from stable hyperthyroidism.

Germline CDR1 MNHEY, CDR2 SVGEGT. The CDR3 runs to 15 residues. Trimming cost V 6 bases and J 6 bases; bases outside gene matches: 3. The rearrangement uses TRBV6-2 or TRBV6-3 and TRBJ1-6; 12 bases map to TRBD1. The source material was blood. The receptor's source is a woman in her thirties with Graves' ophthalmopathy. CDR3 sequence: CASRGQGASNSPLHF. CDR3 bases: TGTGCCAGCAGGGGACAGGGGGCAAGTAATTCACCCCTCCACTTT.